A single TCR beta chain is shown here with its context. What it binds is not known. The TCR alpha and TCR beta cDNA libraries, bearing sample barcodes and UMIs, were generated by 5'RACE using constant-segment primers. TCRdb re-derived calls from the 5' RACE reads in MiXCR, one entry per CDR3 protein. The repertoire holds around 320,000 distinct CDR3 sequences, with around an eighth as singletons. This entry comes from a study of T-cell memory formation after mild COVID-19. Study context: Clusters were largely donor specific. General observations from the study: CM and EM subsets held most contracting CD4+ clones; EMRA held CD8+ ones.

CDR1 SNHLY and CDR2 FYNNEI come from the germline V gene. The V segment lost 4 bases and the J segment 5 bases; nucleotides outside the gene matches: 0. The CDR3 contains 14 residues. The chain links TRBV2 to TRBJ2-5; TRBD2 agrees at 14 bases. This clonotype was obtained from a young man who had mild COVID-19 (a few samples of this study predate the infection). Cell type and time point are not known. Material: PBMCs or a T cell subset sorted from them (not recorded which). The CDR3 DNA is TGTGCCAGCAGTGGGACTAGCGGGGGGGAGACCCAGTACTTC. Amino acids: CASSGTSGGETQYF.